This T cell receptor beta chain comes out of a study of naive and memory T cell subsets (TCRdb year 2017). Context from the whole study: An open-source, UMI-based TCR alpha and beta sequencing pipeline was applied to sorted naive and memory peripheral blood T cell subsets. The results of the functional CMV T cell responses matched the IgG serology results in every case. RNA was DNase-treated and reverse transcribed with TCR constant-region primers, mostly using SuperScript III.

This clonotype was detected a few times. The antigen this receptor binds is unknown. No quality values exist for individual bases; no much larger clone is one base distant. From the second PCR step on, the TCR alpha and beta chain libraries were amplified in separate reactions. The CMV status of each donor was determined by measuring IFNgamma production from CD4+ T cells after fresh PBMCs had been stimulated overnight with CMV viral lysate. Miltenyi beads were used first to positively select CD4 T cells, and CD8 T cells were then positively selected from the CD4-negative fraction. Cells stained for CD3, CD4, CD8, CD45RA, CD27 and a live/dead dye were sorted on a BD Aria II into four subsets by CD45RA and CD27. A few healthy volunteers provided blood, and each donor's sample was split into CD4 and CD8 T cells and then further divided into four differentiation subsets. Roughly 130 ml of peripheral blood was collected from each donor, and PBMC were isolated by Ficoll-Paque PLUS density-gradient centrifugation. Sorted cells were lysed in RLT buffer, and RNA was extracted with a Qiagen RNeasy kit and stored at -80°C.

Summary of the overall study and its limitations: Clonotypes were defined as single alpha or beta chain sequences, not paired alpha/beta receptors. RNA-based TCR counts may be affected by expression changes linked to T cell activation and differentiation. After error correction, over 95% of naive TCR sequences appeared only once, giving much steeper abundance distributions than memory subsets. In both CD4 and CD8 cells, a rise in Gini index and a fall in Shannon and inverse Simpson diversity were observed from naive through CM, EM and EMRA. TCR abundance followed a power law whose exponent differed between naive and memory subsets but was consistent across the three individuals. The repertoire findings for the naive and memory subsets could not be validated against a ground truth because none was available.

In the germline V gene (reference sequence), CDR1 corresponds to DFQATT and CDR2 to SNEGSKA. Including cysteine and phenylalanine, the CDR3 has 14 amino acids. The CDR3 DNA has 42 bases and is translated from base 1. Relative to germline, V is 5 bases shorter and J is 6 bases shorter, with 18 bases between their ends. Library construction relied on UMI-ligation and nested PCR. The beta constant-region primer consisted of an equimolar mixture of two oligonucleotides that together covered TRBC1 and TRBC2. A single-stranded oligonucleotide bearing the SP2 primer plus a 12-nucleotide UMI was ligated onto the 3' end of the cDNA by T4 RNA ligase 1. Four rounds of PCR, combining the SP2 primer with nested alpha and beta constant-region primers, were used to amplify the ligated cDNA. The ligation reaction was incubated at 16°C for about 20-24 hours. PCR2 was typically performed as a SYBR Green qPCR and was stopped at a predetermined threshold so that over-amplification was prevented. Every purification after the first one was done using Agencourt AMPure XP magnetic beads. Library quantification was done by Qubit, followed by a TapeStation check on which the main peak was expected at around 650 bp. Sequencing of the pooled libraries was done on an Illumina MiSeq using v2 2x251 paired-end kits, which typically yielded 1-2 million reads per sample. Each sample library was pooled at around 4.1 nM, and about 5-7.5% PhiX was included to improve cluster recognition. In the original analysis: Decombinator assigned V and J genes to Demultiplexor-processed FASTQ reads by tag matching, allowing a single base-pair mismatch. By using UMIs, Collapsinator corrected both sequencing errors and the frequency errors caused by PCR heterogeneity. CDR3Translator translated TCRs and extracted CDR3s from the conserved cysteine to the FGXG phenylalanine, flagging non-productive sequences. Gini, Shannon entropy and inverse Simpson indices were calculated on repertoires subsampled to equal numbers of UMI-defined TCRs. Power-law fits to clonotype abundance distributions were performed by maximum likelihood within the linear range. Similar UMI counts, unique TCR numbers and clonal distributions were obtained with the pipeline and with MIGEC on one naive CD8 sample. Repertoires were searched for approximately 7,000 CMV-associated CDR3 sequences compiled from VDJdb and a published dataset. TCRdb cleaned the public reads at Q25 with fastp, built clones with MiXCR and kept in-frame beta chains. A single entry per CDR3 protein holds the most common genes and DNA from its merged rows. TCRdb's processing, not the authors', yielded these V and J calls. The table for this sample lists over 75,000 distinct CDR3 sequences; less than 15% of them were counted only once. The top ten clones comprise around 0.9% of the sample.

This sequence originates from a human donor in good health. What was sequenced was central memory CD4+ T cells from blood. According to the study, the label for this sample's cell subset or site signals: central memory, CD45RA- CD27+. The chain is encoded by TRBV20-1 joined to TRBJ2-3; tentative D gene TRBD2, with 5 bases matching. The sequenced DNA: TGCAGTGCTCCCCAACCGGGAACTGGGGATACGCAGTATTTT. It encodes CSAPQPGTGDTQYF.